The T cell receptor (beta chain) under discussion was sequenced for a study of blood T cell repertoires in COVID-19. CDR1 is SNHLY and CDR2 is FYNNEI in the germline V gene. V dropped 7 bases and J dropped 4 bases, with 13 bases sitting between them. The CDR3 covers 14 residues. The method was immunoSEQ multiplex PCR; TCRdb's version includes in-frame clones alone and lacks a portion of them. The top ten clones hold 8.5% of a sample with tens of thousands of clones, around nine tenths of them seen once. V is TRBV2 and J is TRBJ2-2, with D possibly being TRBD2 (5 bases). The TCR comes from a man between 60 and 75 years old with active COVID-19. The specimen was peripheral blood. CDR3 DNA sequence: TGTGCCAGCACCGGAGGTCCAGGCACCGGGGAGCTGTTTTTT. Its translation is CASTGGPGTGELFF.